This T cell receptor beta chain was profiled in a study of cytomegalovirus exposure and HLA in healthy donors. Notes on this clone: Its antigen is not known.

The study ran its PCR with 60 Vbeta and 13 Jbeta primers. Profiling relied on immunoSEQ multiplex PCR, and the TCRdb table lists in-frame clones only, not all of them. In all, the sample yields some 23,000 clones. The V end lost 4 bases, the J end lost 6 bases, and 10 bases lay between the germline ends. Germline V gene data show CDR1 as LNHDA and CDR2 as SQIVND (reference sequence). The CDR3 has 13 residues. Findings of the study overall: It was confirmed in vitro that a few of the CMV-associated chains were specific for CMV antigens.

This clonotype was sampled from a male donor in good health and CMV-seropositive. This sequence joins TRBV19 and TRBJ1-5; tentatively, D is TRBD1 (6 bases). What was sequenced was PBMCs. The DNA of the CDR3 is TGTGCCAGTAGTAGGGGGCAAGGTCAGCCCCAGCATTTT. This encodes CASSRGQGQPQHF.